Shown below are 18 T cell receptor beta chains from a single sample sequenced in a study of control samples from healthy donors and cancer patients. Generated by immunoSEQ multiplex PCR, the TCRdb table keeps only in-frame clones and is missing some. The table has under 300,000 clones, around 80% seen once; the top ten hold about an eighth. The source material was PBMCs. The receptors here all came from a woman aged 60 to 75 with lung cancer.

The V gene is TRBV10-3, the J gene TRBJ2-5; D unresolved. Germline V lookup: CDR1 ENHRY, CDR2 SYGVKD. CDR3 size: 12 residues. Trimming shortened V by 11 bases and J by 0 bases, and 10 bases separated the two germline ends. CDR3 loop: CAAGPDQETQYF. The CDR3 DNA is TGTGCCGCCGGCCCCGACCAAGAGACCCAGTACTTC.

The rearrangement joins TRBV30 to TRBJ1-2; D call uncertain. The V gene's germline CDR1 is GTSNPN and CDR2 SVGIG (reference sequence). V was shortened by 3 bases and J by 7 bases, with 18 bases between the two germline ends. The CDR3 length is 14 residues. This CDR3 reads CAWRAGLQLSGYTF. The CDR3 bases are TGTGCCTGGAGGGCCGGGCTTCAGTTGTCTGGCTACACCTTC.

The CDR3 DNA is TGTGCCGGCAAGACTGCTCGCAATCAGCCCCAGCATTTT. Amino acid sequence: CAGKTARNQPQHF. The chain has TRBV2 and TRBJ1-5; D is unclear. The V gene's germline CDR1 is SNHLY and CDR2 FYNNEI. The V end lost 11 bases, the J end lost 2 bases, and 13 bases lay between the germline ends. CDR3 length: 13 amino acids.

This clone was seen only once. The chain employs TRBV30 and TRBJ1-5; tentative D call: TRBD1 (6 bases). CDR1 is GTSNPN and CDR2 is SVGIG in the germline V gene (reference sequence). This CDR3 has 16 amino acids. The germline V and J ends were trimmed by 1 base and 3 bases, with 16 bases remaining between them. The CDR3 DNA follows: TGTGCCTGGAGTGCGGGACACTCGTTTACCAATCAGCCCCAGCATTTT. Translation: CAWSAGHSFTNQPQHF. The full variable domain, with the rest looked up from reference TRBV30 and TRBJ1-5, is SQTIHQWPATLVQPVGSPLSLECTVEGTSNPNLYWYRQAAGRGLQLLFYSVGIGQISSEVPQNLSASRPQDRQFILSSKKLLLSDSGFYLCAWSAGHSFTNQPQHFGDGTRLSIL.

V and J are TRBV28 and TRBJ1-1; D call uncertain. V lost 4 bases, J lost 3 bases, and 12 bases lay in between. The germline V gene encodes CDR1 MDHEN and CDR2 SYDVKM. The CDR3 is made up of 14 amino acids. The DNA of the CDR3 is TGTGCCAGCAGTTCCGAGGTCCCGTACACTGAAGCTTTCTTT. This codes for CASSSEVPYTEAFF.

The genes are TRBV5-1 and TRBJ2-4; TRBD1 might be the D (6 bases). V gave up 1 base and J gave up 3 bases, with 8 bases separating them. The CDR3 consists of 14 residues. Germline values: CDR1 SGHRS, CDR2 YFSETQ. In DNA form, the CDR3 reads TGCGCCAGCAGCTTGTCACAGGGCAAAAACATTCAGTACTTC. This sequence encodes CASSLSQGKNIQYF.

This sequence joins TRBV10-3 and TRBJ2-2, with 14 bases aligning to TRBD2. The CDR3 totals 15 residues. V dropped 9 bases and J dropped 7; count of bases not matched to a gene: 7. The germline V gene has CDR1 ENHRY and CDR2 SYGVKD. The CDR3 nucleotides are TGTGCCATTACCGGGACTAGCGGGAGTGGCGGGGAGCTGTTTTTT. Its translation is CAITGTSGSGGELFF.

This chain joins TRBV19 and TRBJ1-1; D may be TRBD1 (5 bases). Per germline, CDR1 LNHDA and CDR2 SQIVND (reference sequence). The CDR3 loop spans 14 amino acids. V was cut by 6 bases and J by 3 bases, with 14 bases left in between. CDR3 amino acids: CASSEGLKYTEAFF. The CDR3 region has the DNA TGTGCCAGTAGCGAGGGGCTGAAATACACTGAAGCTTTCTTT.

J is TRBJ1-4 and V is TRBV7-9; TRBD1 matches at 9 bases. J lost 7 bases, V lost 8 bases, and 5 bases had no gene match. Germline V lookup: CDR1 SEHNR, CDR2 FQNEAQ (reference sequence). CDR3 length equals 13 residues. The CDR3 region is CASRDREVEKLFF. CDR3 DNA sequence: TGTGCCAGCCGGGACAGGGAAGTTGAAAAACTGTTTTTT.

Concerning this clone itself: Just one base apart from a much larger clone, this may be a read error. This same CDR3 is encoded by further DNA sequences in the sample. The CDR3 DNA sequence: TGTGCCAGCAGCCCGTCCTACGAGCAGTACTTC. Translation gives CASSPSYEQYF. The chain joins TRBV3-1 (or the pseudogene TRBV3-2) to TRBJ2-7; D gene uncertain. Germline assignment: CDR1 LGHDT and CDR2 YNNKEL (reference sequence). Trimming left V 4 bases short and J 1 base short, with 2 bases between. The CDR3 covers 11 residues.

V gene TRBV6-5 combines with J gene TRBJ2-2; the D gene could be TRBD1 or TRBD2 (5 bases each). V gave up 0 bases and J gave up 4 bases, with 12 bases separating them. CDR1 and CDR2 from the germline V gene are MNHEY and SVGAGI. This CDR3 contains 16 residues. The CDR3 region is CASSYSSGSGTGELFF. In DNA form, the CDR3 reads TGTGCCAGCAGTTACTCGTCAGGGAGCGGCACCGGGGAGCTGTTTTTT.

The J gene is TRBJ1-4, the V gene TRBV6-9, with D possibly being TRBD1 (6 bases). The CDR3 sequence is 17 residues long. Deletions cut 8 bases from V and 1 base from J, with 20 bases between. The germline CDR1 and CDR2 sequences are MNHGY and SVAAGI. The CDR3 loop reads CASPLWGRGETNEKLFF. The CDR3 nucleotides read TGTGCCAGCCCCCTTTGGGGCAGGGGAGAAACTAATGAAAAACTGTTTTTT.

The J gene is TRBJ1-5, the V gene TRBV5-1; 8 bases line up with TRBD1. Unmatched junction bases numbered 5, after V lost 3 bases and J lost 3 bases. Germline assignment: CDR1 SGHRS and CDR2 YFSETQ. There are 15 residues in the CDR3. The CDR3 DNA is TGCGCCAGCAGCTCGGGGACAGGCCCCAATCAGCCCCAGCATTTT. Protein sequence: CASSSGTGPNQPQHF.

In DNA form, the CDR3 reads TGTGCCAGCAGCCTAACAGGACAGATACTTGAAGCTTTCTTT. Translated: CASSLTGQILEAFF. V gene TRBV3-1 (or the pseudogene TRBV3-2) combines with J gene TRBJ1-1; possible D gene TRBD1, 6 bases. The germline CDR1 and CDR2 sequences are LGHDT and YNNKEL (reference sequence). This CDR3 has 14 amino acids. V was cut by 4 bases and J by 7 bases, with 16 bases left in between.

V gene TRBV28 combines with J gene TRBJ2-7; the D is unclear. This CDR3 comprises 12 residues. Trimming took off 4 bases at V and 2 bases at J, with 6 bases between the two ends. CDR1 MDHEN and CDR2 SYDVKM come from the germline V gene. CDR3 protein: CASSSTAYEQYF. The CDR3 nucleotides read TGTGCCAGCAGTTCCACAGCCTACGAGCAGTACTTC.

The chain employs TRBV20-1 and TRBJ2-5; D gene unclear. Trimming took 3 bases from V and 5 from J, leaving 7 bases between them. The CDR3 loop spans 11 amino acids. Germline loops: CDR1 DFQATT, CDR2 SNEGSKA (reference sequence). The CDR3 coding sequence is TGCAGTGCTAGCGACCGGGAGACCCAGTACTTC. Amino acid sequence: CSASDRETQYF.

The chain carries TRBV11-2 and TRBJ1-2; TRBD1 is a possible D gene (6 bases). The V and J ends lost 2 bases and 4 bases respectively, with 14 bases between them. Germline-derived CDR1 and CDR2 are SGHAT and FQNNGV. This CDR3 is 15 amino acids long. CDR3 DNA: TGTGCCAGCAGCTTATGGGAAACAGGGAGCTATGGCTACACCTTC. As protein: CASSLWETGSYGYTF.

This clone has more than one count but fewer than ten. The chain employs TRBV29-1 and TRBJ1-2; D gene uncertain. Germline V lookup: CDR1 SQVTM, CDR2 ANQGSEA. This CDR3 has 13 amino acids. V lost 7 bases, J lost 10 bases, and 22 bases lay in between. Here the CDR3 DNA reads TGCAGCGCCTCCCCGAACGGCCAAGCGGTCTACACCTTC. Its protein product is CSASPNGQAVYTF.